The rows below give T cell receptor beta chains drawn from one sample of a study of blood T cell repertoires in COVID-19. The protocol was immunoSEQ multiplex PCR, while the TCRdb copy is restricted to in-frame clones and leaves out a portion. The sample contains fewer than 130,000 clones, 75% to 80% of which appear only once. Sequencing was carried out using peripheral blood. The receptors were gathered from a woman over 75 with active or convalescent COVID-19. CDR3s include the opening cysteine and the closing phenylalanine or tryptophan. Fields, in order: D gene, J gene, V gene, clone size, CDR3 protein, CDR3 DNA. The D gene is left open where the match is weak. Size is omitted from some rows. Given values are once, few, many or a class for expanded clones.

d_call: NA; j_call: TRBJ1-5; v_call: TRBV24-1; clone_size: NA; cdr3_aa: CATSDYDSYQPQHF; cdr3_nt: TGTGCCACCAGTGACTACGACAGCTATCAGCCCCAGCATTTT
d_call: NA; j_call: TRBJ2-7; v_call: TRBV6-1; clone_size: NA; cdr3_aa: CASSETTYEQYF; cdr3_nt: TGTGCCAGCAGTGAGACTACCTACGAGCAGTACTTC
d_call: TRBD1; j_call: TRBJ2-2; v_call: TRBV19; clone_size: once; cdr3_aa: CASNRDRASAGELFF; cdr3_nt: TGTGCCAGTAACCGGGACAGGGCTTCAGCCGGGGAGCTGTTTTTT
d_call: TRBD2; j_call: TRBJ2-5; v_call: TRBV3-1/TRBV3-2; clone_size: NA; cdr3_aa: CASSQGGLPGIQETQYF; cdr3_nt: TGTGCCAGCAGCCAGGGGGGGTTACCGGGCATTCAAGAGACCCAGTACTTC
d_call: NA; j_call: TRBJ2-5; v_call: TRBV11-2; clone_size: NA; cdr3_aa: CAIRVSGQETQYF; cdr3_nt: TGTGCCATACGGGTCTCGGGGCAAGAGACCCAGTACTTC
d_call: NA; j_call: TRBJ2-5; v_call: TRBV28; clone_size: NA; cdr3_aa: CASSSSQETQYF; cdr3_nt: TGTGCCAGCAGTTCGTCCCAAGAGACCCAGTACTTC
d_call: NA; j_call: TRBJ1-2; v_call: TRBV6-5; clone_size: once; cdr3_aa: CASSNDRNFYGYTF; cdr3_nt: TGTGCCAGCAGTAATGACAGGAATTTCTATGGCTACACCTTC
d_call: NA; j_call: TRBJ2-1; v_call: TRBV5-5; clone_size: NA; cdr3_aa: CASSLEDFGYNEQFF; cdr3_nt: TGTGCCAGCAGCTTGGAGGATTTCGGGTACAATGAGCAGTTCTTC
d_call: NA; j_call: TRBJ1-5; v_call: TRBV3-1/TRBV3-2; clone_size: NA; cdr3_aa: CASSLGEAGEPQHF; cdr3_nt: TGTGCCAGCAGCCTGGGAGAAGCTGGGGAGCCCCAGCATTTT
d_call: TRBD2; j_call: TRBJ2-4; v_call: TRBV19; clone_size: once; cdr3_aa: CASSISSGAKNIQYF; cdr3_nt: TGTGCCAGTAGTATTTCTAGCGGAGCCAAAAACATTCAGTACTTC
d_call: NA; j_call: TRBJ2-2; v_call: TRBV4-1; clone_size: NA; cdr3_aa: CASTTRENTGELFF; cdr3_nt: TGCGCCAGCACTACGAGAGAGAACACCGGGGAGCTGTTTTTT
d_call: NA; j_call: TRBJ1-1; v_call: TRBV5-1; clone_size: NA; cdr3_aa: CASSHDRNTEAFF; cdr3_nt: TGCGCCAGCAGCCACGACAGGAACACTGAAGCTTTCTTT
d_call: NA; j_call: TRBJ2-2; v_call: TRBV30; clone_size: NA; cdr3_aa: CAWSAPFRGAGTGELFF; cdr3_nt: TGTGCCTGGAGTGCCCCTTTTCGGGGGGCCGGCACCGGGGAGCTGTTTTTT
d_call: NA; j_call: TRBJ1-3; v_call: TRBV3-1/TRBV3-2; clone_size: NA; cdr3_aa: CASSRSYNSGNTIYF; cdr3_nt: TGTGCCAGCAGTCGTTCCTATAACTCTGGAAACACCATATATTTT
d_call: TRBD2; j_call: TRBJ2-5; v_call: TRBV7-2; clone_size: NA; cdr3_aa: CASSPGASGTSGRRRTQYF; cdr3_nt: TGTGCCAGCAGCCCTGGGGCTTCCGGGACTAGCGGGAGACGTCGGACCCAGTACTTC
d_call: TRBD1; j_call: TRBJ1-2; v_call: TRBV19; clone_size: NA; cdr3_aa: CASRAGTAYGYTF; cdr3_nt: TGTGCCAGTAGGGCCGGGACAGCATATGGCTACACCTTC
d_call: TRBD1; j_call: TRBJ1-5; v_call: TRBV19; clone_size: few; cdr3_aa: CASSIGLRQGNQPQHF; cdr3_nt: TGTGCCAGTAGTATAGGTTTGCGACAGGGAAATCAGCCCCAGCATTTT
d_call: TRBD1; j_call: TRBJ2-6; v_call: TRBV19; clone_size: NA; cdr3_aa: CASAPQGATNVLTF; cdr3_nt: TGTGCCAGTGCCCCACAGGGGGCGACCAACGTCCTGACTTTC
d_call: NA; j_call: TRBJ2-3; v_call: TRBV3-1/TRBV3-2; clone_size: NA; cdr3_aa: CASSQKEGDTQYF; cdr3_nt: TGTGCCAGCAGCCAAAAGGAGGGAGATACGCAGTATTTT
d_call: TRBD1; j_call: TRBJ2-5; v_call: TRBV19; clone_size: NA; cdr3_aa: CASRDSPKETQYF; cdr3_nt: TGTGCCAGTCGGGACAGCCCCAAGGAGACCCAGTACTTC
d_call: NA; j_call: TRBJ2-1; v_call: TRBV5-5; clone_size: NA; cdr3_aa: CASSPLPGSSYNEQFF; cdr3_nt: TGTGCCAGCAGCCCCCTACCGGGGAGCTCCTACAATGAGCAGTTCTTC
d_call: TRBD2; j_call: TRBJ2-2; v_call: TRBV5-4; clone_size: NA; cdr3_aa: CASSSGTSGSSGGELFF; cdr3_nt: TGTGCCAGCAGCTCGGGGACTAGCGGGAGTAGTGGCGGGGAGCTGTTTTTT
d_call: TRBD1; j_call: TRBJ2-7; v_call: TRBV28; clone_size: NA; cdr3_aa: CASSTGQGAYEQYF; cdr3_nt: TGTGCCAGCAGCACGGGACAGGGGGCTTACGAGCAGTACTTC
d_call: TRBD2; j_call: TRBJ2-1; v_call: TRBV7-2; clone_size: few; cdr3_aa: CASSSTPGGGSYNEQFF; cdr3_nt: TGTGCCAGCAGCTCTACACCCGGGGGAGGGTCCTACAATGAGCAGTTCTTC
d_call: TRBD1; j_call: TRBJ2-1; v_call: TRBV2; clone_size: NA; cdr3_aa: CASSVQGNEQFF; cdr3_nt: TGTGCCAGCAGTGTACAGGGGAATGAGCAGTTCTTC
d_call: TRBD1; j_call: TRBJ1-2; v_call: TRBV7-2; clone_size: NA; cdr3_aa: CASSQTGGIGYTF; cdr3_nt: TGTGCCAGCAGCCAAACAGGGGGAATTGGCTACACCTTC
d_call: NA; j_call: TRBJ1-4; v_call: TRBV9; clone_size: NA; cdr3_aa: CASTAGPNEKLFF; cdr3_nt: TGTGCCAGCACCGCAGGGCCAAATGAAAAACTGTTTTTT
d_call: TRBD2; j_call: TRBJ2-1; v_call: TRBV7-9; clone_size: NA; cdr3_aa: CASSLEGLAGGPYNEQFF; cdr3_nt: TGTGCCAGCAGCTTGGAGGGCCTAGCGGGAGGCCCCTACAATGAGCAGTTCTTC